The 15 T cell receptor beta chains in this list originate from one sample, sequenced in a study of tumor-infiltrating lymphocytes in primary liver carcinoma. The tissue used was unsorted bulk material of roughly 17-34 mg. RNA and DNA were co-extracted from it with the AllPrep DNA/RNA mini kit. A constant-region primer served to make TCR beta cDNA from about 500 ng total RNA. The TCR beta library was amplified through three nested multiplex PCR rounds in a modified ARM-PCR procedure. For around 10 cycles apiece, the opening two PCR rounds ran with TRBV1-TRBV30 forward primers and a C-beta reverse primer. TCRdb called the multiplex PCR reads again in MiXCR, with one record for every CDR3 protein. The data hold around 100,000 distinct CDR3 sequences, with approximately 70% observed a single time. Sequenced material: liver tumor tissue from sampling region 2. As for subset: tumor region T2, inferior pole. These TCRs come from a woman aged 55-69 years with primary liver carcinoma and hepatitis B virus infection.

This clonotype was seen repeatedly, ten times or more. The chain links TRBV12-5 to TRBJ2-1, with D unresolved. The CDR3 totals 15 residues. V was shortened by 1 base and J by 8 bases, with 15 bases between the two germline ends. Germline loops: CDR1 LGHNT, CDR2 FRNRAP. The CDR3 region has the DNA TGTGCTAGTGGTTTGGGCACCCTCCCCGGACATGAGCAGTTCTTC. This encodes CASGLGTLPGHEQFF.

This chain's CDR3 is CVSSRYSAGGVNVLTF. As DNA, the CDR3 is TGTGTCAGTAGCCGCTATTCCGCCGGAGGAGTCAACGTCCTGACTTTC. The chain uses TRBV12-3 or TRBV12-4 and TRBJ2-6; D may be TRBD2 (5 bases). The CDR3 is 16 residues long.

In the case of this clonotype: The CDR3 does not close with the conserved phenylalanine or tryptophan, likely indicating a read error. This rearrangement joins TRBV4-1 to TRBJ2-6; 10 bases align to TRBD1. Germline CDR1 reads MGHRA; CDR2 reads YSYEKL. V dropped 0 bases and J dropped 5; count of bases not matched to a gene: 7. There are 18 residues in the CDR3. CDR3 nucleotide sequence: TGCGCCAGCAGCCAAGATGAGACAGGGGGCGGAAGGGCCAACGTCCTGACTATC. Its protein product is CASSQDETGGGRANVLTI.

Many counts were recorded for this clonotype. The chain carries TRBV12-3 or TRBV12-4 and TRBJ1-1; weak D call: TRBD1 (5 bases). The V end lost 2 bases, the J end lost 4 bases, and 14 bases lay between the germline ends. This CDR3 spans 15 amino acids. In nucleotides, the CDR3 is TGTGCCAGCAGTTTACAGGGACCCGCAGGCACTGAAGCTTTCTTT. As protein: CASSLQGPAGTEAFF.

In the case of this clonotype: This may be a read error, as it is one base from a much larger clone. The rearrangement links TRBV29-1 to TRBJ2-1; 8 positions agree with TRBD2. From germline, CDR1 is SQVTM and CDR2 ANQGSEA. This CDR3 contains 12 residues. The CDR3 DNA reads TGCAGCTCCGGGACTAGGGGTAGTGAGCAGCTCTTC. The encoded protein is CSSGTRGSEQLF.

The genes are TRBV5-4 and TRBJ2-1, with D possibly being TRBD2 (5 bases). Germline V gene data show CDR1 as SGHNT and CDR2 as YYREEE (reference sequence). The CDR3 contains 16 residues. V gave up 4 bases and J gave up 0 bases, with 14 bases separating them. The CDR3 loop reads CASSPGTRSSYNEQFF. In DNA form, the CDR3 reads TGTGCCAGCAGCCCGGGAACTCGGAGCTCCTACAATGAGCAGTTCTTC.

Points on this clonotype: The junction differs from germline at one of its ends, possibly a read error. V gene TRBV5-4 combines with J gene TRBJ2-1; D assignment may be TRBD1 or TRBD2 (6 bases each). The CDR3 consists of 15 residues. Germline V lookup: CDR1 SGHNT, CDR2 YYREEE (reference sequence). The CDR3 bases are TGTGGCAGCAGCTTGGAGGGGGTTAAGTGGAATGAGCAGTTATTC. This gives the protein CGSSLEGVKWNEQLF.

The sample holds a few counts of this clonotype. This chain joins TRBV13 and TRBJ2-7; 14 bases fit TRBD2. CDR1 is PRHDT and CDR2 is FYEKMQ in the germline V gene (reference sequence). J gave up 6 bases and V 8 bases, and 12 bases lay outside the gene matches. The CDR3 length is 16 residues. This CDR3 reads CASGSDGTSGSPEQYF. The CDR3 region has the DNA TGTGCCAGCGGTTCAGACGGGACTAGCGGGAGTCCCGAGCAGTACTTC.

About this clonotype: A read error may produce the germline difference seen at one junction end. The chain employs TRBV29-1 and TRBJ2-1; no clear D gene. Germline loops: CDR1 SQVTM, CDR2 ANQGSEA. The CDR3 has 13 amino acids. Here the CDR3 reads CSVEGCRNNQQFF. The CDR3 DNA reads as TGCAGCGTTGAGGGGTGCAGGAACAATCAGCAGTTCTTC.

Comments on this clonotype: Given a much more abundant clone one base away, this may be a read error. The gene calls are TRBV6-1 and TRBJ2-2; no clear D gene. Germline V gene lookup returns CDR1 MNHNS and CDR2 SASEGT. This CDR3 contains 13 residues. V lost 8 bases and J lost 4, with 11 bases in between. This chain's CDR3 is CASDIPSTGELFF. Here the CDR3 DNA reads TGTGCCAGCGACATCCCTTCCACCGGGGAGCTGTTTTTT.

A note on this clonotype: Because it lacks the conserved phenylalanine or tryptophan at the end, this CDR3 is likely a read error. V is TRBV11-2 and J is TRBJ2-5; D gene unclear. The CDR3 totals 13 residues. CDR1 and CDR2 (germline): SGHAT, FQNNGV. CDR3 residues: CASGFESKGTQYL. The DNA of the CDR3 is TGTGCCAGCGGCTTTGAATCCAAGGGGACCCAGTACTTG.

V and J are TRBV11-3 and TRBJ1-1, with TRBD1 identical over 7 bases. The ends lost 9 bases at V and 10 bases at J; junction bases unmatched: 14. Germline V gene data show CDR1 as SGHNT and CDR2 as YENEEA. This CDR3 has 13 amino acids. DNA for the CDR3: TGTGCCAGTAGTTCAATTGGGACAGAAATAGCTTTCTTT. Its translation: CASSSIGTEIAFF.

This clonotype was counted at least ten times. This chain links TRBV29-1 with TRBJ2-4; the D gene is possibly TRBD2 (6 bases). The germline V and J ends were trimmed by 4 bases and 8 bases, with 18 bases remaining between them. The CDR3 sequence is 14 residues long. Per the germline V gene, CDR1 is SQVTM and CDR2 is ANQGSEA. The CDR3 here is CSVGSGVGVDIQYF. The DNA of the CDR3 is TGCAGCGTTGGCTCGGGGGTCGGGGTGGACATTCAGTACTTC.

With regard to this clonotype: At one of its ends the junction is not consistent with the germline gene, which may arise from a read error. The CDR3 DNA sequence: TGCAGCGCCGCTAGGGGGGCCGGCCACGGGGAGCTGCTTTTT. Translated: CSAARGAGHGELLF. The V gene is TRBV29-1, the J gene TRBJ2-2; D may correspond to TRBD1 or TRBD2 (6 bases each). Germline CDR1 and CDR2: SQVTM and ANQGSEA. The CDR3 runs 14 residues.

CDR3 protein: CTSSSSGNTIYF. The CDR3 coding sequence is TGTACTAGCAGTTCCTCAGGAAACACCATATATTTT. The chain joins TRBV6-6 to TRBJ1-3, with D uncertain. Germline lookup yields CDR1 MNHNY and CDR2 SVGAGI (reference sequence). This CDR3 has 12 amino acids.